This T cell receptor beta chain was found in a study of T-cell memory formation after mild COVID-19. As to this clonotype: What it binds is unknown.

Study-wide findings and caveats: CD4/CD8 balance held among clones contracting day 15 to 85, and later expanders leaned CD4+. The CD4+ clones that contracted clustered mainly within CM and EM, and the CD8+ clones concentrated in EMRA. The finding that pre-infection memory included some responding clones suggested that cross-reactive memory joined.

The TCR alpha and TCR beta cDNA libraries, bearing sample barcodes and UMIs, were generated by 5'RACE using constant-segment primers. TCRdb recomputed calls from the 5' RACE reads with MiXCR, one row per CDR3 protein. The sample carries over 250,000 distinct CDR3 sequences, approximately 15% recorded once. The sequenced sample was PBMCs or a T cell subset sorted from them (not recorded which). The TCR comes from a man between 18 and 35 years old who had mild COVID-19 (a few samples of this study predate the infection). Cell type and time point are not known.

For the CDR3, the DNA is TGCGCCAGCAGCCCATCTAGCGGGGGCCTAGATACGCAGTATTTT. Translating it yields CASSPSSGGLDTQYF. The gene calls are TRBV4-3 and TRBJ2-3; 10 bases agree with TRBD2. Unmatched junction bases numbered 6, after V lost 4 bases and J lost 5 bases. There are 15 residues in the CDR3. Germline lookup yields CDR1 LGHNA and CDR2 YSLEER.